This T cell receptor beta chain was documented in a study of brain T cells in children with intractable seizures. Profiling relied on immunoSEQ multiplex PCR, and the TCRdb table lists in-frame clones only, not all of them. Among just under 65,000 clones, roughly 95% were seen once, and the ten largest hold more than 0.3%. Of note for this clone: What it binds is not known.

Study-level findings and limits: Pre- and post-surgery blood differed in depth, so pre-surgery absences may be undersampling.

Germline V gives CDR1 WSHSY, CDR2 SAAADI. Deletions cut 2 bases from V and 1 base from J, with 15 bases between. The CDR3 has 16 residues. The genes are TRBV10-2 and TRBJ2-7, with D possibly matching TRBD2 (7 bases). The input for sequencing was peripheral blood, taken at surgery. The TCR sequence derives from a boy younger than two with focal cortical dysplasia and intractable seizures. CDR3 protein: CASSEQGTGGSYEQYF. Here the CDR3 DNA reads TGCGCCAGCAGTGAGCAGGGGACCGGGGGGTCCTACGAGCAGTACTTC.